Listed here are 5 T cell receptor beta chains from one sample, sequenced in a study of shared clonotypes between healthy human individuals. Profiling relied on immunoSEQ multiplex PCR, and the TCRdb table lists in-frame clones only, not all of them. The data contain about 2 million clones, 95% of them singletons. The specimen was naive CD4+ T cells sorted from blood. Sample subset: CD45RA+ positively selected. These receptors originate from a man aged 18 to 29 in good health.

The CDR3 loop is CASSLAIVPDTQYF. The CDR3, as DNA: TGCGCCAGCAGCTTGGCCATCGTCCCAGATACGCAGTATTTT. This chain uses TRBV5-1 with TRBJ2-3; D not resolved. Between the trimmed V and J ends, which lost 0 bases and 4 bases, there was a span of 9 bases. The CDR3 is 14 amino acids. Germline-derived CDR1 and CDR2 are SGHRS and YFSETQ.

This clone was recorded once. The chain employs TRBV28 and TRBJ2-5; 11 bases line up with TRBD2. The germline gives CDR1 MDHEN, CDR2 SYDVKM. The V and J ends lost 6 bases and 5 bases, in that order; junction bases with no gene match: 8. The CDR3 is made up of 15 amino acids. CDR3 protein: CASSPPLAGVETQYF. The CDR3 DNA sequence: TGTGCCAGCAGCCCCCCACTAGCGGGGGTGGAGACCCAGTACTTC. Complete variable domain (other parts from reference TRBV28 and TRBJ2-5): DVKVTQSSRYLVKRTGEKVFLECVQDMDHENMFWYRQDPGLGLRLIYFSYDVKMKEKGDIPEGYSVSREKKERFSLILESASTNQTSMYLCASSPPLAGVETQYFGPGTRLLVL.

The rearrangement joins TRBV2 to TRBJ1-5; D is ambiguous. Germline CDR1 reads SNHLY; CDR2 reads FYNNEI. V was pared by 5 bases and J by 0 bases, with 11 bases between. The CDR3 has 15 residues. The CDR3 DNA reads as TGTGCCAGCAGTTACTATGAGACTAGCAATCAGCCCCAGCATTTT. The encoded protein is CASSYYETSNQPQHF. Together with reference TRBV2 and TRBJ1-5, the CDR3 gives the full variable domain: EPEVTQTPSHQVTQMGQEVILRCVPISNHLYFYWYRQILGQKVEFLVSFYNNEISEKSEIFDDQFSVERPDGSNFTLKIRSTKLEDSAMYFCASSYYETSNQPQHFGDGTRLSIL.

CDR3 DNA sequence: TGTGCCAGCAGACAGGGGCTACTCTCCTACGAGCAGTACTTC. The encoded protein is CASRQGLLSYEQYF. V and J are TRBV2 and TRBJ2-7, with 7 bases identical to TRBD1. CDR3 length equals 14 residues. Germline CDR1 is SNHLY and CDR2 is FYNNEI. J gave up 0 bases and V 6 bases, and 5 bases lay outside the gene matches. Combining the CDR3 with reference TRBV2 and TRBJ2-7 gives the whole variable domain EPEVTQTPSHQVTQMGQEVILRCVPISNHLYFYWYRQILGQKVEFLVSFYNNEISEKSEIFDDQFSVERPDGSNFTLKIRSTKLEDSAMYFCASRQGLLSYEQYFGPGTRLTVT.

The chain combines TRBV18 with TRBJ1-1, with TRBD1 matching 7 bases. After removal of 3 bases from V and 1 base from J, the junction contained 5 bases not matched to a gene. CDR3 size: 15 residues. In germline, CDR1 is KGHSH, CDR2 LQKENI. This CDR3 is CASSPRQGQNTEAFF. CDR3 DNA sequence: TGTGCCAGCTCACCGCGACAGGGCCAGAACACTGAAGCTTTCTTT.